This TCR beta chain was found in a study of blood T cell repertoires in COVID-19. Study background: The study drew acute and convalescent COVID-19 samples from the United States, Italy and Spain. PBMCs, B-cell-depleted T cells, or T cells provided the cDNA or gDNA that made up the material.

Trimming left V 4 bases short and J 4 bases short, with 10 bases between. The CDR3 covers 13 residues. Germline loops: CDR1 SNHLY, CDR2 FYNNEI. This clone was seen a few times. Those enrolled in Seattle joined during active infection and were followed longitudinally afterward. Here immunoSEQ multiplex PCR was the method, and the copy in TCRdb shows in-frame clones only, minus some. The data hold around 470,000 clones, with 89% observed a single time. The receptor was isolated from a man aged 18 to 30 with COVID-19, enrolled during active disease. The gene calls are TRBV2 and TRBJ1-2; D is possibly TRBD1 (5 bases). Sample: peripheral blood. CDR3 sequence (DNA): TGTGCCAGCAGTGGCAGGGTGGCCTATGGCTACACCTTC. Protein product: CASSGRVAYGYTF. The variable domain in full, with the rest retrieved from reference TRBV2 and TRBJ1-2, is EPEVTQTPSHQVTQMGQEVILRCVPISNHLYFYWYRQILGQKVEFLVSFYNNEISEKSEIFDDQFSVERPDGSNFTLKIRSTKLEDSAMYFCASSGRVAYGYTFGSGTRLTVV.